This TCR beta chain is from a study of tumor-infiltrating lymphocytes in localized non-small cell lung cancer. Turning to the study itself: Several tumor histologies, both smoking statuses, and some post-neoadjuvant chemotherapy samples were included.

Study-level results: No T-cell fraction difference was seen between IM1 and IM2 tumors. Only some patients had TCR sequencing, depending on available tissue.

Germline-derived CDR1 and CDR2 are SGDLS and YYNGEE. The CDR3 is 14 amino acids. Trimming left V 4 bases short and J 5 bases short, with 13 bases between. Data came from immunoSEQ multiplex PCR; TCRdb stores just in-frame clones and leaves some out. The data contain approximately 5,700 clones, about four fifths of them seen just once; the ten biggest clones take up about 9.1%. This clone has only one observation. The antigen is unknown. The source material was lung tumor tissue. The receptor comes from a human donor with non-small cell lung cancer. This sequence joins TRBV9 and TRBJ2-1; D is perhaps TRBD2 (6 bases). This CDR3 is CASSPQTSNNEQFF. The DNA of the CDR3 is TGTGCCAGCAGCCCTCAGACTAGTAACAATGAGCAGTTCTTC. Full variable domain (remainder filled in from reference TRBV9 and TRBJ2-1): DSGVTQTPKHLITATGQRVTLRCSPRSGDLSVYWYQQSLDQGLQFLIQYYNGEERAKGNILERFSAQQFPDLHSELNLSSLELGDSALYFCASSPQTSNNEQFFGPGTRLTVL.